These T cell receptor beta chains were read from a single sample in a study of long-term antiretroviral therapy in people with HIV. Assay used: immunoSEQ multiplex PCR; TCRdb lists only in-frame clones, some missing. Among fewer than 15,000 clones listed, over 75% were seen once. Specimen: unsorted PBMCs, collected 1.3 years after starting antiretroviral therapy. Receptor source: a woman between 18 and 30 years old with HIV. CDR3s include the opening cysteine and the closing phenylalanine or tryptophan. The order of the fields is V gene, D gene, J gene, clone size, CDR3 DNA, CDR3 protein. The D gene is left open where the match is weak. Some rows have no size entry. The others give once, few or many, or a class for an expanded clone.

TRBV2	.	TRBJ1-1	.	TGTGCCAGCAGTGAAAGGAGGGTTGCCACTGAAGCTTTCTTT	CASSERRVATEAFF
TRBV15	TRBD2	TRBJ2-2	.	TGTGCCACCAGCCATATAGCGGGAGCCGGGGAGCTGTTTTTT	CATSHIAGAGELFF
TRBV29-1	.	TRBJ1-1	.	TGCAGCGTGGAGGGGCGGGGTTACACTGAAGCTTTCTTT	CSVEGRGYTEAFF
TRBV6-1	TRBD1	TRBJ1-3	.	TGTGCCAGCGACGACAGGGGACTCGGAAACACCATATATTTT	CASDDRGLGNTIYF
TRBV27	.	TRBJ1-6	.	TGTGCCAGCAGTTGGGTAGGGGCGAGCTCCTATAATTCACCCCTCCACTTT	CASSWVGASSYNSPLHF
TRBV19	TRBD1	TRBJ2-7	.	TGTGCCAGTAGTAAACCTTCGGCAGGGGGCAATCACGAGCAGTACTTC	CASSKPSAGGNHEQYF
TRBV11-1	.	TRBJ2-1	.	TGTGCCAGCAGCTTAGCTTGGGCCTCTGGGGCCAATGAGCAGTTCTTC	CASSLAWASGANEQFF
TRBV11-2	.	TRBJ1-3	few	TGTGCCAGCAGAACTGGAAACACCATATATTTT	CASRTGNTIYF
TRBV29-1	TRBD1	TRBJ2-7	.	TGCAGCGTCAGGACAGGGTCCTCCTACGAGCAGTACTTC	CSVRTGSSYEQYF
TRBV9	TRBD1	TRBJ1-2	few	TGTGCCAGCAGCGAGGCCGGGACAGGGAACTATGGCTACACCTTC	CASSEAGTGNYGYTF
TRBV27	.	TRBJ1-5	.	TGTGCCAGCAGTTTAAATTTCATCGGGAGCAATCAGCCCCAGCATTTT	CASSLNFIGSNQPQHF
TRBV18	.	TRBJ2-7	.	TGTGCCAGCTCACCACGTTATGACGAGCAGTACTTC	CASSPRYDEQYF
TRBV28	.	TRBJ2-1	.	TGTGCCAGCAGTTTGGACGGGAGTATCTCCTACAATGAGCAGTTCTTC	CASSLDGSISYNEQFF
TRBV4-2	TRBD2	TRBJ2-1	.	TGTGCCAGCAGCCAGGCCCCGGGACTAGCGGAGAACAATGAGCAGTTCTTC	CASSQAPGLAENNEQFF
TRBV30	.	TRBJ1-1	.	TGTGCCTGGAGATCCACAGGGTTAAACACTGAAGCTTTCTTT	CAWRSTGLNTEAFF
TRBV11-3	.	TRBJ2-1	.	TGTGCCAGCAGCTTAATGGGGAGTGCCTACAATGAGCAGTTCTTC	CASSLMGSAYNEQFF